The 2 T cell receptor beta chains presented below share a single source sample, sequenced in a study of shared clonotypes between healthy human individuals. Assay: immunoSEQ multiplex PCR; the TCRdb copy retains only in-frame clones and omits some. Of approximately 2,200,000 clones listed, 85% to 95% were seen once; the top ten hold more than 1.5%. Only CD45RO-negative cells positively selected for CCR7 counted as naive CD8 cells, so terminally differentiated effector memory CD45RA+ cells were excluded. Sequenced material: naive CD8+ T cells from PBMCs. The origin of the receptors is a young man in good health. Some clones in this sample may be carry-over from other donors' samples.

Here the CDR3 reads CASTSGTGGTEAFF. In nucleotides, the CDR3 is TGTGCCAGCACCTCCGGGACAGGGGGCACTGAAGCTTTCTTT. The chain employs TRBV9 and TRBJ1-1; 11 bases fit TRBD1. The CDR3 has 14 residues. Germline-derived CDR1 and CDR2 are SGDLS and YYNGEE. V gave up 6 bases and J gave up 4 bases; unmatched junction bases: 5.

This chain connects TRBV30 to TRBJ2-1; 11 positions agree with TRBD1. J gave up 6 bases and V 5 bases, and 3 bases lay outside the gene matches. Germline values: CDR1 GTSNPN, CDR2 SVGIG (reference sequence). The CDR3 loop spans 13 amino acids. In DNA, the CDR3 is TGTGCCTGGGGGACAGGGGGGCGCAATGAGCAGTTCTTC. Its translation: CAWGTGGRNEQFF.